The present entry profiles one T cell receptor (beta chain) with its context. Noted treatment: roughly 18 received Ad26.COV2.S at low or high dose, single or two shots; about 5 received placebo; per-sample allocation not given. The study sampled participants on day 63 after the first vaccine or placebo injection. Donation was by an adult aged 18-55 years who was in Boston. The repertoire was sequenced with immunoSEQ multiplex PCR; TCRdb's copy has only in-frame clones and lacks some. The data hold over 400,000 clones, with approximately 90% observed a single time. The sample originates from a study of Ad26.COV2.S vaccination and SARS-CoV-2 variants. With 0 bases clipped from V and 1 base from J, the junction kept 6 bases outside the gene matches. The germline V gene encodes CDR1 LGHNA and CDR2 YSLEER. This CDR3 is built from 19 residues.

The sequencing used peripheral blood, collected in a trial of Ad26.COV2.S vaccine versus placebo. The chain joins TRBV4-3 to TRBJ2-3; 14 bases line up with TRBD2. This sequence was found in a person between 18 and 65 years old who received the Ad26.COV2.S COVID-19 vaccine or a placebo. The CDR3 DNA reads TGCGCCAGCAGCCAAGATAGGGGGACTAGCGGGGGAGGCACAGATACGCAGTATTTT. It translates to CASSQDRGTSGGGTDTQYF.